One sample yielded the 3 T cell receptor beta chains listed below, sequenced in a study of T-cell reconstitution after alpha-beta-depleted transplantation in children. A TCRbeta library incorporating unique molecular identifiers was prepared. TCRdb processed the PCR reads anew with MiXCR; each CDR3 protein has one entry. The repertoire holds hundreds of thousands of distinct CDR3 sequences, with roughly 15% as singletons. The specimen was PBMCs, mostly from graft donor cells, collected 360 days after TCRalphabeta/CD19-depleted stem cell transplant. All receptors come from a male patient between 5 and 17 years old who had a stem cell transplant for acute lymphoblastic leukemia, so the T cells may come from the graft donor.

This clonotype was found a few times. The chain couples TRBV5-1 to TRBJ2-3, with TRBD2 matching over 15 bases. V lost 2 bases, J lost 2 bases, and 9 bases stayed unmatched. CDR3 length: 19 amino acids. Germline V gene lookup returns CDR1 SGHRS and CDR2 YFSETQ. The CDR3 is CASSFGLAGGKGVTDTQYF. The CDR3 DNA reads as TGCGCCAGCAGCTTCGGACTAGCGGGAGGGAAGGGTGTCACAGATACGCAGTATTTT.

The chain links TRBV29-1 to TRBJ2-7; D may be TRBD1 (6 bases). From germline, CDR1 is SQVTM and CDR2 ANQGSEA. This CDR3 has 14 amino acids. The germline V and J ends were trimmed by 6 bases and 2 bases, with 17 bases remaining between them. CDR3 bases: TGCAGCGTCTTAACAGGGAAAAAGACCTACGAGCAGTACTTC. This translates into CSVLTGKKTYEQYF.

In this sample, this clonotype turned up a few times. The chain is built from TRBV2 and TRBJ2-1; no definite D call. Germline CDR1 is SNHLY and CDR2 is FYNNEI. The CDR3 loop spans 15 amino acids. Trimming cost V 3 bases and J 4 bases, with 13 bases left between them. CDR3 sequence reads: CASSDNGVGYNEQFF. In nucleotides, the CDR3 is TGTGCCAGCAGTGATAACGGTGTTGGGTACAATGAGCAGTTCTTC. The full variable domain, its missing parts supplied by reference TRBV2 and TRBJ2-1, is EPEVTQTPSHQVTQMGQEVILRCVPISNHLYFYWYRQILGQKVEFLVSFYNNEISEKSEIFDDQFSVERPDGSNFTLKIRSTKLEDSAMYFCASSDNGVGYNEQFFGPGTRLTVL.